This T cell receptor beta chain appears in the sequencing data of a study of blood T cell repertoires in COVID-19. About the research overall: Sites in the United States, Italy and Spain provided acute and convalescent COVID-19 samples. T cells, B-cell-depleted T cells, or PBMCs provided the cDNA or gDNA that served as material.

Authors' processing steps: Reference gene primer amplification in the assay estimated nucleated cell counts. Assay used: immunoSEQ multiplex PCR; TCRdb lists only in-frame clones, some missing. V and J calls and clone size are given by that table; D and trimming were obtained from the DNA. The sample shows tens of thousands of clones, approximately 88% of them seen only once. Germline assignment: CDR1 MNHEY and CDR2 SVGAGI. Trimming cost V 4 bases and J 0 bases, with 10 bases left between them. The CDR3 spans 15 residues. This clonotype originated in a woman between 70 and 85 years old with acute or convalescent COVID-19. The rearrangement links TRBV6-5 to TRBJ1-5; D is ambiguous. The source material was peripheral blood. The CDR3 spells CASSSRSSSNQPQHF. The CDR3 DNA sequence: TGTGCCAGCAGTTCGAGGTCTTCTAGCAATCAGCCCCAGCATTTT.